This TCR beta chain was identified in a study of Graves' ophthalmopathy and Graves' hyperthyroidism. Study-level points and caveats: The model forecast ophthalmopathy progression, reaching over 70% sensitivity and approximately 72% specificity.

Amplification targeted the TCR beta CDR3 regions, with RNA transcripts as the source material. Following a first-round RT-PCR that used HTBI primers, a second-round multiplex PCR was carried out. Each CDR3 protein gets one entry after TCRdb re-called the multiplex PCR reads with MiXCR. This table holds 200,000 to 250,000 distinct CDR3 sequences, 25% to 35% found once. This clonotype was recorded at least ten times. Its antigen is as yet unknown. As the starting material, approximately 10 ml of fresh peripheral blood yielded the PBMCs. The CDR3 is 13 residues long. The germline CDR1 and CDR2 sequences are KGHSH and LQKENI. Trimming cost V 2 bases and J 1 base, with 5 bases left between them.

This receptor was identified in a man aged 45-65 years with Graves' ophthalmopathy. The J gene is TRBJ2-5, the V gene TRBV18; D remains unclear. The sequencing input was peripheral blood. This CDR3 reads CASSPAPQETQYF. Written as DNA, the CDR3 is TGTGCCAGCTCACCAGCCCCCCAAGAGACCCAGTACTTC. Using reference TRBV18 and TRBJ2-5 for the parts outside the CDR3, the full variable domain is NAGVMQNPRHLVRRRGQEARLRCSPMKGHSHVYWYRQLPEEGLKFMVYLQKENIIDESGMPKERFSAEFPKEGPSILRIQQVVRGDSAAYFCASSPAPQETQYFGPGTRLLVL.